The rows below give T cell receptor beta chains drawn from one sample of a study of CD8+ T cells in alopecia areata. Produced via immunoSEQ multiplex PCR; TCRdb's table is partial and in-frame only. The table has about 250,000 clones, about three fifths seen once. The material was CD4+ T cells sorted from blood, obtained around week 53, from a patient treated with tofacitinib. The source of these receptors is a human donor with alopecia areata. CDR3s include the opening cysteine and the closing phenylalanine or tryptophan. The order of the fields is clone size, V gene, D gene, CDR3 length, J gene, CDR3 protein, CDR3 DNA. The D gene is left open where the match is weak. Not every row has a clone size; where given, it reads once, few, many or a size class.

clone_size: .
v_call: TRBV15
d_call: .
cdr3_length: 14
j_call: TRBJ1-5
cdr3_aa: CATSRDRGNQPQHF
cdr3_nt: TGTGCCACCAGCAGAGATAGGGGCAATCAGCCCCAGCATTTT

clone_size: .
v_call: TRBV7-9
d_call: .
cdr3_length: 14
j_call: TRBJ2-7
cdr3_aa: CASSPGTSSYEQYF
cdr3_nt: TGTGCCAGCAGCCCCGGGACAAGCTCCTACGAGCAGTACTTC

clone_size: .
v_call: TRBV9
d_call: .
cdr3_length: 16
j_call: TRBJ2-5
cdr3_aa: CASSVAGGRPQETQYF
cdr3_nt: TGTGCCAGCAGCGTAGCTGGGGGGCGCCCCCAAGAGACCCAGTACTTC

clone_size: .
v_call: TRBV13
d_call: .
cdr3_length: 14
j_call: TRBJ2-1
cdr3_aa: CASSLGGPRDEQFF
cdr3_nt: TGTGCCAGCAGCTTAGGAGGGCCCAGGGATGAGCAGTTCTTC

clone_size: .
v_call: TRBV6-6
d_call: TRBD1
cdr3_length: 14
j_call: TRBJ2-3
cdr3_aa: CASSLPKGADTQYF
cdr3_nt: TGTGCCAGCAGCCTCCCTAAGGGGGCCGATACGCAGTATTTT

clone_size: once
v_call: TRBV5-4
d_call: TRBD2
cdr3_length: 15
j_call: TRBJ2-1
cdr3_aa: CASSLADLRNNEQFF
cdr3_nt: TGTGCCAGCAGCCTAGCGGACTTAAGGAACAATGAGCAGTTCTTC

clone_size: few
v_call: TRBV30
d_call: .
cdr3_length: 11
j_call: TRBJ1-1
cdr3_aa: CALDRDTEAFF
cdr3_nt: TGTGCCTTGGACAGAGACACTGAAGCTTTCTTT

clone_size: .
v_call: TRBV2
d_call: .
cdr3_length: 11
j_call: TRBJ1-2
cdr3_aa: CASTGDYGYTF
cdr3_nt: TGTGCAAGCACGGGTGACTATGGCTACACCTTC

clone_size: .
v_call: TRBV4-2
d_call: .
cdr3_length: 17
j_call: TRBJ2-1
cdr3_aa: CASSQEPGESSYNEQFF
cdr3_nt: TGTGCCAGCAGCCAAGAACCGGGCGAGAGCTCCTACAATGAGCAGTTCTTC

clone_size: .
v_call: TRBV7-8
d_call: .
cdr3_length: 13
j_call: TRBJ2-1
cdr3_aa: CASSSTRYYEQFF
cdr3_nt: TGTGCCAGCAGCTCCACCAGATACTACGAGCAGTTCTTC

clone_size: .
v_call: TRBV9
d_call: .
cdr3_length: 13
j_call: TRBJ2-1
cdr3_aa: CASSVRFQNEQFF
cdr3_nt: TGTGCCAGCAGCGTACGGTTTCAGAATGAGCAGTTCTTC

clone_size: .
v_call: TRBV5-1
d_call: .
cdr3_length: 13
j_call: TRBJ2-3
cdr3_aa: CASSWPNADTQYF
cdr3_nt: TGCGCCAGCAGCTGGCCCAACGCAGATACGCAGTATTTT

clone_size: .
v_call: TRBV18
d_call: .
cdr3_length: 14
j_call: TRBJ2-5
cdr3_aa: CASSRNQIQETQYF
cdr3_nt: TGTGCCAGCTCACGAAACCAGATACAAGAGACCCAGTACTTC

clone_size: .
v_call: TRBV7-3
d_call: .
cdr3_length: 14
j_call: TRBJ1-5
cdr3_aa: CASSLESVNQPQHF
cdr3_nt: TGTGCCAGCAGCTTAGAGTCGGTAAATCAGCCCCAGCATTTT

clone_size: .
v_call: TRBV5-4
d_call: .
cdr3_length: 14
j_call: TRBJ2-3
cdr3_aa: CASTRDGSTDTQYF
cdr3_nt: TGTGCCAGCACCCGCGACGGGAGCACAGATACGCAGTATTTT

clone_size: .
v_call: TRBV12-5
d_call: .
cdr3_length: 14
j_call: TRBJ1-5
cdr3_aa: CASGLRTDNQPQHF
cdr3_nt: TGTGCTAGTGGTTTGAGGACCGATAATCAGCCCCAGCATTTT

clone_size: few
v_call: TRBV9
d_call: .
cdr3_length: 17
j_call: TRBJ2-2
cdr3_aa: CASSVVGSRVNTGELFF
cdr3_nt: TGTGCCAGCAGCGTAGTGGGGTCCAGGGTAAACACCGGGGAGCTGTTTTTT

clone_size: .
v_call: TRBV18
d_call: .
cdr3_length: 15
j_call: TRBJ1-4
cdr3_aa: CASSPFETENEKLFF
cdr3_nt: TGTGCCAGCTCACCATTCGAGACAGAAAATGAAAAACTGTTTTTT

clone_size: once
v_call: TRBV9
d_call: TRBD1
cdr3_length: 15
j_call: TRBJ2-5
cdr3_aa: CASSVVGTGEETQYF
cdr3_nt: TGTGCCAGCAGCGTAGTTGGGACAGGGGAGGAGACCCAGTACTTC

clone_size: .
v_call: TRBV15
d_call: TRBD1
cdr3_length: 14
j_call: TRBJ2-7
cdr3_aa: CATSPGQGTYEQYF
cdr3_nt: TGTGCCACCAGCCCTGGACAGGGAACCTACGAGCAGTACTTC

clone_size: few
v_call: TRBV29-1
d_call: .
cdr3_length: 12
j_call: TRBJ1-2
cdr3_aa: CSVASANYGYTF
cdr3_nt: TGCAGCGTTGCATCCGCTAACTATGGCTACACCTTC

clone_size: .
v_call: TRBV6-6
d_call: .
cdr3_length: 12
j_call: TRBJ2-1
cdr3_aa: CASSGYMYEQFF
cdr3_nt: TGTGCCAGCAGTGGATACATGTATGAGCAGTTCTTC

clone_size: .
v_call: TRBV30
d_call: .
cdr3_length: 13
j_call: TRBJ2-2
cdr3_aa: CAWSSVIGGELFF
cdr3_nt: TGTGCCTGGAGCTCGGTTATTGGCGGGGAGCTGTTTTTT

clone_size: few
v_call: TRBV6-5
d_call: .
cdr3_length: 14
j_call: TRBJ1-4
cdr3_aa: CASSLLRGNEKLFF
cdr3_nt: TGTGCCAGCAGTTTATTGAGGGGGAATGAAAAACTGTTTTTT

clone_size: few
v_call: TRBV14
d_call: .
cdr3_length: 12
j_call: TRBJ2-2
cdr3_aa: CASSQASGELFF
cdr3_nt: TGTGCCAGCAGCCAAGCCAGCGGGGAGCTGTTTTTT